This T cell receptor (beta chain) derives from a study of T-cell memory formation after mild COVID-19. Broader study findings: Pre-infection memory contained some responding clones, which suggested that cross-reactive memory had joined. Clones shrinking between day 15 and 85 showed a balanced CD4/CD8 split, and those that grew later tilted toward CD4+.

TCRdb analysed the 5' RACE reads with MiXCR anew, one entry per CDR3 protein. The sample yields some 300,000 distinct CDR3 sequences, approximately 19% seen once. Germline V gene sequence: CDR1 SEHNR, CDR2 FQNEAQ (reference sequence). Trimming at V came to 5 bases and at J to 5 bases, leaving 11 bases not matched to a gene. The CDR3 is 15 amino acids. About this clonotype itself: Its antigen is unknown.

The chain combines TRBV7-9 with TRBJ2-5; 7 positions match TRBD1. This TCR was recovered from a man in his late teens or twenties who had mild COVID-19 (a few samples of this study predate the infection). Cell type and time point are not known. Material: PBMCs or a T cell subset sorted from them (not recorded which). Written as DNA, the CDR3 is TGTGCCAGCAGCCGGGGACAGACCCCTAGGGAGACCCAGTACTTC. Its translation: CASSRGQTPRETQYF. The full variable domain, its missing parts supplied by reference TRBV7-9 and TRBJ2-5, is DTGVSQNPRHKITKRGQNVTFRCDPISEHNRLYWYRQTLGQGPEFLTYFQNEAQLEKSRLLSDRFSAERPKGSFSTLEIQRTEQGDSAMYLCASSRGQTPRETQYFGPGTRLLVL.